This T cell receptor beta chain appears in the sequencing data of a study of blood T cell repertoires in COVID-19. Produced via immunoSEQ multiplex PCR; TCRdb's table is partial and in-frame only. The sample includes 65,000 to 95,000 clones, 60% to 80% of them seen just once. The source of this sequence is a man in his fifties or sixties with COVID-19, enrolled during active disease. The sequenced material came from peripheral blood.

CDR3 coding DNA: TGTGCCAGCAGCCAAGGGCCAGGAGGGGACAATTCACCCCTCCACTTT. It yields the protein CASSQGPGGDNSPLHF. The chain is built from TRBV4-2 and TRBJ1-6; D perhaps matches TRBD1 (5 bases). CDR1 is LGHNA, CDR2 YNFKEQ, per germline. The ends were cut back, 1 base at V and 7 bases at J, with 14 bases in the middle. This CDR3 is built from 16 residues.